The source of this TCR beta chain is a study of regulatory T cells in long-lasting Graves disease. The table lists this clonotype with a few counts. Antigen: not known. It is likely a read error, because the conserved phenylalanine at the end of the CDR3 is missing. The authors built TCR beta libraries using iRepertoire HTBI primers and Arm-PCR of CDR3 regions. TCRdb reprocessed the multiplex PCR reads with MiXCR, giving one entry per CDR3 protein. The table lists hundreds of thousands of distinct CDR3 sequences, roughly a sixth of them singletons, with around 12% in the top ten. The study, taken as a whole, reports: Persistent patients shared more public clonotypes (roughly 3,000) than newly diagnosed patients (around 910).

As for time point: newly diagnosed GD, antithyroid drugs for less than 3 months. Researchers made the TCR library from RNA that was extracted from PBMCs. Tubes containing EDTA received 8.5 to 9 milliliters of drawn peripheral blood. This sample was also put to use in a study of T cells in Graves' hyperthyroidism and ophthalmopathy.

The source of this sequence is a young man with Graves disease. The sequences come from peripheral blood mononuclear cells (PBMCs), collected at new diagnosis, from a patient treated with antithyroid drugs.

The CDR3, as DNA: TGTGCCAGCAGTCTGACTAGCGCTACAGATACGCAGTATTCT. Its protein is CASSLTSATDTQYS. This chain connects TRBV6-1 to TRBJ2-3; 8 positions agree with TRBD2. CDR1 is MNHNS, CDR2 SASEGT, per germline. J lost 3 bases, V lost 5 bases, and 4 bases had no gene match. The CDR3 sequence is 14 residues long.